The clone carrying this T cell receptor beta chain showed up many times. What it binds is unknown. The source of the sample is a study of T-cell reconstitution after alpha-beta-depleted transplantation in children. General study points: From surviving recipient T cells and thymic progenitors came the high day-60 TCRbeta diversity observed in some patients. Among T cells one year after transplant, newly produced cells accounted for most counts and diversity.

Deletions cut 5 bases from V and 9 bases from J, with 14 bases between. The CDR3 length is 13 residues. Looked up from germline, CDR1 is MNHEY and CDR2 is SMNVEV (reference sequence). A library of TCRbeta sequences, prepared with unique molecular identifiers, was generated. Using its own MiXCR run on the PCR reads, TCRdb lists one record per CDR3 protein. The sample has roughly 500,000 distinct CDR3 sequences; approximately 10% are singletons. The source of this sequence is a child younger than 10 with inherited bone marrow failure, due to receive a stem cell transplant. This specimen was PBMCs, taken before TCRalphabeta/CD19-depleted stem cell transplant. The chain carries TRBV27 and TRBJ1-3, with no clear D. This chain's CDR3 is CASSPQASGTIYF. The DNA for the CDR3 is TGTGCCAGCAGTCCCCAAGCCTCGGGCACCATATATTTT.